The present T cell receptor beta chain was sequenced within a study of T cell responses to AZD1222 COVID-19 vaccine. Findings of the study overall: Reportedly, nearly half the spike-specific TCRs target unmutated variant regions.

This table comes from immunoSEQ multiplex PCR, and its TCRdb copy is limited to in-frame clones, with some not included. The top ten hold around 2.5% of the sample, which has around 120,000 clones, around 90% seen once. The CDR3 runs to 16 residues. The V and J ends lost 2 bases and 4 bases respectively, with 14 bases between them. CDR1 is MNHNS, CDR2 SASEGT, per germline. To note about this clone: What it binds is not known.

The source of this sequence is an adult who received the AZD1222 COVID-19 vaccine. This sequence joins TRBV6-1 and TRBJ1-4, with a tentative D call TRBD1 (5 bases). The specimen was peripheral blood, collected 28 days after the second AZD1222 dose. The CDR3 DNA sequence: TGTGCCAGCAGTGAAATGGGGGGGTATCTTAATGAAAAACTGTTTTTT. It specifies CASSEMGGYLNEKLFF.